This TCR beta chain stems from a study of blood T cell repertoires in COVID-19. Turning to the study itself: The United States, Italy and Spain were the sources of the acute and convalescent COVID-19 samples.

In the study's own analysis: Estimated nucleated cell counts came from reference gene primer amplification. Profiled with immunoSEQ multiplex PCR; TCRdb holds only in-frame clones, not every one. Clone size and V and J calls were adopted from that table, with D and trimming inferred from the DNA. The sample includes 180,000 or so clones, approximately 81% seen only once; the top ten take about 4.9%. The CDR3 consists of 16 residues. The germline V gene encodes CDR1 SGHRS and CDR2 YFSETQ. The V gene end was trimmed by 0 bases and the J gene end by 3 bases; junction bases not matched to a gene: 6. Sequenced material: peripheral blood. This clonotype was sampled from a woman aged 80 or over with acute or convalescent COVID-19. The chain links TRBV5-1 to TRBJ2-3; 8 bases map to TRBD2. The CDR3 protein is CASSLVRGAMTDTQYF. The CDR3 coding sequence is TGCGCCAGCAGCTTGGTGCGGGGGGCGATGACAGATACGCAGTATTTT.